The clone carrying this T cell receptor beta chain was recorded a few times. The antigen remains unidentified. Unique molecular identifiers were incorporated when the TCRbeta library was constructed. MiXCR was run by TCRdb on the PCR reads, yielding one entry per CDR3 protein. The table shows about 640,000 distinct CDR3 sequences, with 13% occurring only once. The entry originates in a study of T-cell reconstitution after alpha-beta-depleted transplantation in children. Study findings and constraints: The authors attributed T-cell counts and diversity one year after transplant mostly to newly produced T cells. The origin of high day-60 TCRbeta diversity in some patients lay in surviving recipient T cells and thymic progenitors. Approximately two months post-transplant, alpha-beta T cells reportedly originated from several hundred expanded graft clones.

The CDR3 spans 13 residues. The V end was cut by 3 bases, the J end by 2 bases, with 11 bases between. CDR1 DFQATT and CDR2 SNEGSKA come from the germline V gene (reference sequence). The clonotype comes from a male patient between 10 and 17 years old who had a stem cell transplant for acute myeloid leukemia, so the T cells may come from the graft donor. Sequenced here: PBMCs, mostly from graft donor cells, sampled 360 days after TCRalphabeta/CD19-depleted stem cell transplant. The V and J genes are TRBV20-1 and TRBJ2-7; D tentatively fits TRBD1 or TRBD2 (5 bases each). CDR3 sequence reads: CSARGTVAYEQYF. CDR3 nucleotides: TGCAGTGCTAGGGGGACGGTCGCCTACGAGCAGTACTTC.